This T cell receptor (beta chain) came from a study of shared T cell receptors in the human thymus. Germline loops: CDR1 LNHDA, CDR2 SQIVND (reference sequence). V lost 9 bases and J 4 bases, leaving 9 bases between the germline ends. The CDR3 sequence is 11 residues long. The method was immunoSEQ multiplex PCR; TCRdb's version includes in-frame clones alone and lacks a portion of them. The sample holds 600,000 to 900,000 clones, roughly 88% seen once. This same sample was also part of a study on human thymus T cells.

The chain links TRBV19 to TRBJ1-2; D not certain. This TCR was recovered from a girl under two years old with a congenital heart defect. The source material was thymocytes. The CDR3: CASTGAYGYTF. CDR3 coding DNA: TGTGCCAGCACCGGTGCCTATGGCTACACCTTC.